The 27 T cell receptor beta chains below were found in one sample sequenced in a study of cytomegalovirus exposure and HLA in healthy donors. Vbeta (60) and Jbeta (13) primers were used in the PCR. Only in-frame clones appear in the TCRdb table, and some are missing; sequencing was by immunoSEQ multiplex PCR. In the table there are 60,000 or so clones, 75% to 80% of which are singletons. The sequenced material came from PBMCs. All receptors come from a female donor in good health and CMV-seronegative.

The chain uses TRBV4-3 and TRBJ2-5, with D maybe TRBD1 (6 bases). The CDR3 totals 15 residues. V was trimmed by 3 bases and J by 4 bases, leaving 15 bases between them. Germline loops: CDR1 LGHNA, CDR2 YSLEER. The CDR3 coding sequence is TGCGCCAGCAGCCAGGTGATACAGGGTCCAGAGACCCAGTACTTC. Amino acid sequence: CASSQVIQGPETQYF.

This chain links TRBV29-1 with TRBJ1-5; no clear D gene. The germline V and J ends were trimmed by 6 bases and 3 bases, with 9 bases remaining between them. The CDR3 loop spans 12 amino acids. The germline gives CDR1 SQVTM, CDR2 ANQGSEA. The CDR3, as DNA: TGCAGCGTGGCTGACAACAATCAGCCCCAGCATTTT. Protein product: CSVADNNQPQHF.

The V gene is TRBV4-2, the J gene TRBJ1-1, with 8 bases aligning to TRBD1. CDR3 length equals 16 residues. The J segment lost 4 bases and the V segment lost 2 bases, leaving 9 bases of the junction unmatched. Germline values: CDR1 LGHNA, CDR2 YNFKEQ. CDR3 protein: CASSQQGAQGGTEAFF. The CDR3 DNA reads TGTGCCAGCAGCCAACAAGGGGCACAGGGGGGCACTGAAGCTTTCTTT.

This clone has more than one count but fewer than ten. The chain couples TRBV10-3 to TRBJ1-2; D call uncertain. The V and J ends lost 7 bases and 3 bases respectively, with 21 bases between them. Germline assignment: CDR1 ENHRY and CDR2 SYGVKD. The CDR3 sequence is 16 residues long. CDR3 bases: TGTGCCATCACTCACCTCCCAAAGCAAGGAGACTATGGCTACACCTTC. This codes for CAITHLPKQGDYGYTF.

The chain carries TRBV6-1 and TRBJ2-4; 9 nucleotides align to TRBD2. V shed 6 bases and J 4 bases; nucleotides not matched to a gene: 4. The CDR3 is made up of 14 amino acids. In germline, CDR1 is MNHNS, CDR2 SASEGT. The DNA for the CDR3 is TGTGCCAGCAGACTAGCGGGTGATAAAAACATTCAGTACTTC. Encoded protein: CASRLAGDKNIQYF.

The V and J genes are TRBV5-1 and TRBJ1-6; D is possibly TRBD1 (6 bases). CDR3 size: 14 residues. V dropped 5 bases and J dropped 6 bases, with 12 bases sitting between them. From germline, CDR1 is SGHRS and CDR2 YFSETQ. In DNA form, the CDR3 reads TGCGCCAGCAGTGGGGGCCAATTTAATTCACCCCTCCACTTT. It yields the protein CASSGGQFNSPLHF.

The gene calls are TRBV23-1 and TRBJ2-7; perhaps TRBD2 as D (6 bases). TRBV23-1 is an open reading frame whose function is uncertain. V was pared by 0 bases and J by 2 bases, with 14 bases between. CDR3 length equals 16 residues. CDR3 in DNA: TGCGCCAGCAGTCAATCGGGAGGTCATCTCCCCTACGAGCAGTACTTC. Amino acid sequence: CASSQSGGHLPYEQYF.

The CDR3 spells CASSSWGGATNEKLFF. CDR3 DNA sequence: TGTGCCAGCAGTTCTTGGGGGGGCGCGACTAATGAAAAACTGTTTTTT. The chain recombines TRBV2 with TRBJ1-4; perhaps TRBD1 as D (6 bases). The germline V gene encodes CDR1 SNHLY and CDR2 FYNNEI. V was trimmed by 5 bases and J by 2 bases, leaving 15 bases between them. This CDR3 has 16 amino acids. The full variable domain, with the rest looked up from reference TRBV2 and TRBJ1-4, is EPEVTQTPSHQVTQMGQEVILRCVPISNHLYFYWYRQILGQKVEFLVSFYNNEISEKSEIFDDQFSVERPDGSNFTLKIRSTKLEDSAMYFCASSSWGGATNEKLFFGSGTQLSVL.

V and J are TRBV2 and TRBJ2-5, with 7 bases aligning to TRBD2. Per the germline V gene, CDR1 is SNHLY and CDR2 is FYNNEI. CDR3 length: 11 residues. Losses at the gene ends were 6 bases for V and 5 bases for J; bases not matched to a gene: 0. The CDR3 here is CASSGGETQYF. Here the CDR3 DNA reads TGTGCCAGCAGCGGGGGGGAGACCCAGTACTTC.

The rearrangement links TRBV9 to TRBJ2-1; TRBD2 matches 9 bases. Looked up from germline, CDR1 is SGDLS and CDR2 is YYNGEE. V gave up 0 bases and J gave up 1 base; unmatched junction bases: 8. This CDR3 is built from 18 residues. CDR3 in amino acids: CASSVGAGGPWSYNEQFF. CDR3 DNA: TGTGCCAGCAGCGTAGGCGCGGGGGGGCCATGGTCCTACAATGAGCAGTTCTTC.

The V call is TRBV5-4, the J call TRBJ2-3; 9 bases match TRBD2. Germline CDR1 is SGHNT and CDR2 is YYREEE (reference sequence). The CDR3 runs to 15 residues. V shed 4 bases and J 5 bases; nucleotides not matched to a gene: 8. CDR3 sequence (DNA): TGTGCCAGCAGCCCCCCACGCGGGGGGGGAGATACGCAGTATTTT. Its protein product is CASSPPRGGGDTQYF.

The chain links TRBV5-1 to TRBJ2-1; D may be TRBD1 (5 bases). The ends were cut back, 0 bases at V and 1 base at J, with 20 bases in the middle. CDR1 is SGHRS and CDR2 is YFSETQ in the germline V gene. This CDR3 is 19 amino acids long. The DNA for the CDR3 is TGCGCCAGCAGCTTGGAAGGCCTTTCCCCCCCAGGGTCCTACAATGAGCAGTTCTTC. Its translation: CASSLEGLSPPGSYNEQFF.

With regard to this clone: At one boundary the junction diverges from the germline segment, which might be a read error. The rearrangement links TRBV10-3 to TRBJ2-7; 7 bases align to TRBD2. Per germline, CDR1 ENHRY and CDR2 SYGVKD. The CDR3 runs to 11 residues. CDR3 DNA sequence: TGTGCCATCCTCGGGGGGAGCGAGCAGCACTTC. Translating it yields CAILGGSEQHF.

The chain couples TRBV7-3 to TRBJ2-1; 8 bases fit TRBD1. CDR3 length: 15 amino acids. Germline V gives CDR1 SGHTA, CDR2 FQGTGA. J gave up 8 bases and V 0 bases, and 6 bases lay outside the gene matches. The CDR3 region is CASSLTSVRGHEQFF. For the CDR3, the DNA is TGTGCCAGCAGCTTAACTAGCGTCAGGGGGCATGAGCAGTTCTTC.

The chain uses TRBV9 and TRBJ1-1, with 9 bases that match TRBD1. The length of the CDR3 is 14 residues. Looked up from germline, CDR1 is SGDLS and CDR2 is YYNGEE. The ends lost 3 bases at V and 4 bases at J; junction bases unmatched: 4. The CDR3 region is CASSATGGSTEAFF. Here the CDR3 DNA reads TGTGCCAGCAGCGCTACAGGGGGCAGCACTGAAGCTTTCTTT.

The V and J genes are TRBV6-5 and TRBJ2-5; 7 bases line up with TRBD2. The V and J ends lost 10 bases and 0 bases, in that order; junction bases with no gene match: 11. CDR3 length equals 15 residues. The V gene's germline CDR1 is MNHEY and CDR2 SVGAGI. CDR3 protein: CATLGLVRDQETQYF. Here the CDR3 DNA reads TGTGCCACCCTCGGACTAGTTCGGGACCAAGAGACCCAGTACTTC.

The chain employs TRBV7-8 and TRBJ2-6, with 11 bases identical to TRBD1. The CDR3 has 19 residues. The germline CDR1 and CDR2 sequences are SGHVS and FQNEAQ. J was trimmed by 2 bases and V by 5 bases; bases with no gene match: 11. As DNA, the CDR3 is TGTGCCAGCAGCGGACAAACCGGGACAGGGGGGGCTGGGGCCAACGTCCTGACTTTC. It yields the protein CASSGQTGTGGAGANVLTF.

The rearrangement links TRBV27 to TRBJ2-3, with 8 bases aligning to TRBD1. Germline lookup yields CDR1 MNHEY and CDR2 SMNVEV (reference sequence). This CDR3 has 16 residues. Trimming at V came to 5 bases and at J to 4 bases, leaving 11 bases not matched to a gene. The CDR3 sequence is CASSPTVGRGPDTQYF. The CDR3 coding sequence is TGTGCCAGCAGTCCGACTGTAGGCAGGGGGCCAGATACGCAGTATTTT.

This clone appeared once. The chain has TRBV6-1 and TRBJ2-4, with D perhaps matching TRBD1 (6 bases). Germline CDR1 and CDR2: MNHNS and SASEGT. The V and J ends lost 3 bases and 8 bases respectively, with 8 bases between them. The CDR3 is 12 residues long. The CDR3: CASSDRQDIQYF. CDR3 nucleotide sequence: TGTGCCAGCAGTGACCGACAGGACATTCAGTACTTC.

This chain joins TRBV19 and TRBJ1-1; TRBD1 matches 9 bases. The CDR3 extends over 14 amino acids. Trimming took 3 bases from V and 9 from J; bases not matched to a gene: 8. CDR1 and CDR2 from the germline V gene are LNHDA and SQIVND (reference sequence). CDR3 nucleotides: TGTGCCAGTAGTATTATGGAGGGACAGGGAAAAGCTTTCTTT. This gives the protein CASSIMEGQGKAFF.

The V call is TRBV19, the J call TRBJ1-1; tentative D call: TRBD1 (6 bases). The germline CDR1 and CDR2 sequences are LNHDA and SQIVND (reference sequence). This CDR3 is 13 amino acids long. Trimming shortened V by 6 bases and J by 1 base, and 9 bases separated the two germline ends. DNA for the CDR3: TGTGCCAGTAGCCAACAGGGGAACACTGAAGCTTTCTTT. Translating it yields CASSQQGNTEAFF.

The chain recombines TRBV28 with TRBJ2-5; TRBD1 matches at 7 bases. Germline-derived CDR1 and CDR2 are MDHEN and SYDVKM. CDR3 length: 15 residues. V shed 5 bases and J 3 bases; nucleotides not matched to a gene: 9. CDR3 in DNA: TGTGCCAGCAGTCCGTGGACAGGTGTGAAAGAGACCCAGTACTTC. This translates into CASSPWTGVKETQYF.

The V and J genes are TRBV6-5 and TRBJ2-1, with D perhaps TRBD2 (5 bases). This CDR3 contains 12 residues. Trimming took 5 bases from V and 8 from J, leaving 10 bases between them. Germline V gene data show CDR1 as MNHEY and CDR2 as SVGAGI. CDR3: CASSGGGYEQFF. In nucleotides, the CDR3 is TGTGCCAGCAGTGGAGGCGGTTATGAGCAGTTCTTC.

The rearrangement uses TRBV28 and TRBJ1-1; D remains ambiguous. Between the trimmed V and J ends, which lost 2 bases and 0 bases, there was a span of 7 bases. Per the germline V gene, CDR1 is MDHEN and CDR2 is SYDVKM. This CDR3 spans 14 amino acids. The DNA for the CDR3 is TGTGCCAGCAGTTTAGGCCAGTTGAACACTGAAGCTTTCTTT. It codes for CASSLGQLNTEAFF.

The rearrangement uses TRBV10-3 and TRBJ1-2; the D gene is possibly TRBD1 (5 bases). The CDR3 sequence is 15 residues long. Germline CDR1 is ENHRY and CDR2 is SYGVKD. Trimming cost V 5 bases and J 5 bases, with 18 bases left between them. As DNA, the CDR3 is TGTGCCATCAGTTCCTCGGGCCTCACAGGATATGGCTACACCTTC. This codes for CAISSSGLTGYGYTF.

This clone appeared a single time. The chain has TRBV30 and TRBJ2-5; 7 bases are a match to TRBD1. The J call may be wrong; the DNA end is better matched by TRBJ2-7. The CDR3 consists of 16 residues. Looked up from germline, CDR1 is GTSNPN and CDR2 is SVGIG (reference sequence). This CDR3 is CAWSSPRRDRGLEQYF. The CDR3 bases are TGTGCCTGGAGTTCCCCACGCCGGGACAGAGGGCTCGAGCAGTACTTC.

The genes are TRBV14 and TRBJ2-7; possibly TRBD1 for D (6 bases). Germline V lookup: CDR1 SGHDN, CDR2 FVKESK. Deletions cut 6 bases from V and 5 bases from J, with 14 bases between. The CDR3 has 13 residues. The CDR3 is CASRLDSTHEQYF. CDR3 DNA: TGTGCCAGCAGGTTGGACAGTACCCACGAGCAGTACTTC.